This T cell receptor (beta chain) was sequenced for a study of tumor-infiltrating lymphocytes in primary liver carcinoma. On the study more broadly: Both sexes were represented among patients, who were 30 to 69 years old. Between roughly 4 and 11 cm across, the tumors were all of stage T1-T3 N0M0.

DNA and RNA were both co-extracted from 20-30 mg of bulk tissue that had not been sorted. Surgical resection was used to treat these primary liver carcinoma patients. Among the patients, all had chronic HBV infection and none had been treated. V shed 1 base and J shed 1 base, with 11 bases lying between them. Germline V lookup: CDR1 SGHAT, CDR2 FQNNGV. This CDR3 has 15 residues. This clonotype was seen a few times. With around 500 ng total RNA as template and a constant-region primer, TCR beta cDNA was made. ARM-PCR was slightly modified, and three nested multiplex PCR rounds with it gave rise to the TCR beta libraries. The first two PCR rounds used TRBV1-TRBV30 primers with a Cbeta primer, around 10 cycles each. TCRdb processed the multiplex PCR reads anew with MiXCR; each CDR3 protein has one entry. The profile shows 95,000 to 150,000 distinct CDR3 sequences, around 70% of them singletons.

V is TRBV11-2 and J is TRBJ2-7, with a weak D call TRBD2 (6 bases). This receptor was taken from a woman between 55 and 75 years old with primary liver carcinoma and hepatitis B virus infection. The sequencing sample was made of tumor-adjacent normal liver tissue. The CDR3 loop is CASSLGVSGSYEQYF. The DNA for the CDR3 is TGTGCCAGCAGCTTAGGAGTTAGCGGTTCCTACGAGCAGTACTTC. Combining the CDR3 with reference TRBV11-2 and TRBJ2-7 gives the whole variable domain EAGVAQSPRYKIIEKRQSVAFWCNPISGHATLYWYQQILGQGPKLLIQFQNNGVVDDSQLPKDRFSAERLKGVDSTLKIQPAKLEDSAVYLCASSLGVSGSYEQYFGPGTRLTVT.